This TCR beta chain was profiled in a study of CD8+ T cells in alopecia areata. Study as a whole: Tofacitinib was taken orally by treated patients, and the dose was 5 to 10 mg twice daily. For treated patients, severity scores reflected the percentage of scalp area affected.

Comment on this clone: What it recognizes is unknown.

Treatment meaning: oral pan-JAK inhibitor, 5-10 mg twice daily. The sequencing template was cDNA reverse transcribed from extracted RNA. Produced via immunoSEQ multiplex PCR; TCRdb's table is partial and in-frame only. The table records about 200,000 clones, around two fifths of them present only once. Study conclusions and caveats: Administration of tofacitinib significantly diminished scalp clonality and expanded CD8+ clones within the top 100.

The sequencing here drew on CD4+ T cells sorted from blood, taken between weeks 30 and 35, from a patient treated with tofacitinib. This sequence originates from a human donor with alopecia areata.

The CDR3: CAWRGQGTLPLHF. As DNA, the CDR3 is TGTGCCTGGAGGGGACAGGGAACCCTACCCCTCCACTTT. The V call is TRBV30, the J call TRBJ1-6, with 9 positions matching TRBD1. CDR3 size: 13 residues. The germline V gene encodes CDR1 GTSNPN and CDR2 SVGIG (reference sequence). With V trimmed by 3 bases and J by 12 bases, 6 bases remained unmatched. The full variable domain, with the rest looked up from reference TRBV30 and TRBJ1-6, is SQTIHQWPATLVQPVGSPLSLECTVEGTSNPNLYWYRQAAGRGLQLLFYSVGIGQISSEVPQNLSASRPQDRQFILSSKKLLLSDSGFYLCAWRGQGTLPLHFGNGTRLTVT.